A selection of T cell receptor beta chains follows, all from one sample in a study of shared clonotypes between healthy human individuals. Profiled with immunoSEQ multiplex PCR; TCRdb holds only in-frame clones, not every one. The sample carries some 2.1 million clones, about 94% recorded once. The sequenced sample consisted of naive CD8+ T cells from PBMCs. The receptors here all came from a young man in good health. Some clones in this sample may be carry-over from other donors' samples. The CDR3 runs from the conserved cysteine through the conserved F or W. The D gene is left open where the match is weak. Where a row states a size, it is once, few, many or the class of an expanded clone; other rows omit it.

>TRBJ2-1|-|-|TRBV19
TGTGCCAGTGGTCGAGGGCCTTACAATGAGCAGTTCTTC
CASGRGPYNEQFF
>TRBJ2-2|-|-|TRBV19
TGTGCCAGTAGCCTCCAGCCCGGAGCAGGTCCCCCCGGGGAGCTGTTTTTT
CASSLQPGAGPPGELFF
>TRBJ2-1|-|TRBD2|TRBV4-1
TGCGCCAGCAGCCCACTAGCGTTTTACAATGAGCAGTTCTTC
CASSPLAFYNEQFF
>TRBJ2-2|-|-|TRBV10-1
TGCGCCAGCAGTGAGGGACAGACCGGGGAGCTGTTTTTT
CASSEGQTGELFF
>TRBJ2-7|-|TRBD1|TRBV2
TGTGCCAGCAGCCGACAGGGGAAGTCCTACGAGCAGTACTTC
CASSRQGKSYEQYF
>TRBJ2-3|-|TRBD2|TRBV27
TGTGCCAGCAGTCCTCGACTAGCGGGAGACACAGATACGCAGTATTTT
CASSPRLAGDTDTQYF
>TRBJ2-1|once|-|TRBV7-2
TGTGCCAGCAGCTTAGGCGGGCCCAATGAGCAGTTCTTC
CASSLGGPNEQFF
>TRBJ1-5|-|-|TRBV6-1
TGTGCCAGCAGTGAAATTTCGAGCAATCAGCCCCAGCATTTT
CASSEISSNQPQHF
>TRBJ2-6|-|-|TRBV9
TGTGCCAGCAGCGAGGGAGCTGAAGCTGGGGCCAACGTCCTGACTTTC
CASSEGAEAGANVLTF
>TRBJ1-1|-|TRBD1|TRBV18
TGTGCCAGCTCACCAGCCCGGACAGGGTGGTTTGGCACTGAAGCTTTCTTT
CASSPARTGWFGTEAFF
>TRBJ2-7|-|TRBD2|TRBV11-2
TGTGCCAGCAGCTTAGATCACAGGTATTCTAGCGGGAGCAACGAGCAGTACTTC
CASSLDHRYSSGSNEQYF
>TRBJ2-1|once|TRBD2|TRBV27
TGTGCCAGCAGTCCAAGCGGGGCAATGCTCAGTGAGCAGTTCTTC
CASSPSGAMLSEQFF
>TRBJ2-5|-|TRBD1|TRBV9
TGTGCCAGCAGCGCCCCAAGGACAGGCCCTCAAGAGACCCAGTACTTC
CASSAPRTGPQETQYF
>TRBJ1-6|-|TRBD1|TRBV27
TGTGCCAGCAGTTGGGACAGGGGGAATTCACCCCTCCACTTT
CASSWDRGNSPLHF
>TRBJ2-1|-|-|TRBV28
TGTGCCAGCAGACTTACCGGGAGCTCCTACAATGAGCAGTTCTTC
CASRLTGSSYNEQFF
>TRBJ1-2|-|-|TRBV30
TGTGCCTGGAGTGGTTATTCGGGGGGGACTAACTATGGCTACACCTTC
CAWSGYSGGTNYGYTF
>TRBJ1-1|once|TRBD1|TRBV29-1
TGCAGCGTTGGGGGGGACAGGGATGAAGCTTTCTTT
CSVGGDRDEAFF
>TRBJ2-7|once|-|TRBV4-3
TGCGCCAGCAGCCAAGGAGGTGGGAGCGGTAACGAGCAGTACTTC
CASSQGGGSGNEQYF
>TRBJ1-1|-|-|TRBV6-1
TGTGCCAGCAGTGAAGCGCTTTTTAACCGGTCGATGAACACTGAAGCTTTCTTT
CASSEALFNRSMNTEAFF
>TRBJ2-6|-|TRBD1|TRBV29-1
TGCAGCGTTGACGTCGGTGCTACAGGGGGCTGGGCTGGGGCCAACGTCCTGACTTTC
CSVDVGATGGWAGANVLTF
>TRBJ2-3|-|-|TRBV19
TGTGCCAGTAGTATAGATTGGCAGGGCGCCGCAGCAGATACGCAGTATTTT
CASSIDWQGAAADTQYF
>TRBJ2-5|-|-|TRBV12-2
TGTGCAAGTCGCTTGGACAGGGGGAGGGAGACCCAGTACTTC
CASRLDRGRETQYF
>TRBJ2-7|-|-|TRBV29-1
TGCAGCGTTTTGCCCGGGACAAGGAACTACGAGCAGTACTTC
CSVLPGTRNYEQYF
>TRBJ2-2|-|-|TRBV27
TGTGCCAGCAGTTCATACGGACAGTCCGGGGAGCTGTTTTTT
CASSSYGQSGELFF
>TRBJ2-7|-|-|TRBV7-8
TGTGCCAGCAGGAAACAGGGTTACGAGCAGTACTTC
CASRKQGYEQYF
>TRBJ2-7|-|-|TRBV7-6
TGTGCCAGCAGCCCAAAGAGGAGTACCTACGAGCAGTACTTC
CASSPKRSTYEQYF
>TRBJ2-2|-|-|TRBV7-2
TGTGCCAGCAGCTTAGAGAGCCTAGCTGAGAACACCGGGGAGCTGTTTTTT
CASSLESLAENTGELFF
>TRBJ2-5|-|-|TRBV27
TGTGCCAGCAGTCTCATATACCAAGAGACCCAGTACTTC
CASSLIYQETQYF
>TRBJ2-2|-|TRBD2|TRBV19
TGTGCCAGTAGTCCTGGACTAGCGGGCCACGAGAACACCGGGGAGCTGTTTTTT
CASSPGLAGHENTGELFF
>TRBJ2-5|-|-|TRBV11-2
TGTGCCAGCAGCCTCCCTAGGGAGCAGTACTTC
CASSLPREQYF
>TRBJ2-1|-|-|TRBV11-2
TGTGCCAGCAGCCAGAGGGGGAAGTTCGGTGAGCAGTTCTTC
CASSQRGKFGEQFF
>TRBJ2-7|-|-|TRBV19
TGTGCCAGTAGCCCGGTGGGAGCCCATTACGAGCAGTACTTC
CASSPVGAHYEQYF
>TRBJ1-5|-|TRBD1|TRBV27
TGTGCCAGCACCACAGGGGGCCTCCAGCCCCAGCATTTT
CASTTGGLQPQHF
>TRBJ1-1|-|TRBD1|TRBV19
TGTGCCAGCGGACAGGTTGCAATGAACACTGAAGCTTTCTTT
CASGQVAMNTEAFF
>TRBJ2-6|-|TRBD1|TRBV27
TGTGCCAGCAGGACAGGGGCAAGCTCTGGGGCCAACGTCCTGACTTTC
CASRTGASSGANVLTF
>TRBJ2-1|-|-|TRBV9
TGTGCCAGCAGCGCCAGAGAGCGCGGCAATGAGCAGTTCTTC
CASSARERGNEQFF
>TRBJ2-2|-|TRBD2|TRBV6-5
TGTGCCAGCAGTTATGGGCGGGAGGATGCCGGGGAGCTGTTTTTT
CASSYGREDAGELFF
>TRBJ2-3|-|TRBD2|TRBV5-1
TGCGCCAGCAGGGGTCCCTCACTTAGCGGGATGGGGAGCACAGATACGCAGTATTTT
CASRGPSLSGMGSTDTQYF
>TRBJ2-7|-|TRBD1|TRBV11-3
TGTGCCAGCAGCCAGTACAGGGGGCTCTACGAGCAGTACTTC
CASSQYRGLYEQYF
>TRBJ1-1|few|-|TRBV5-1
TGCGCCAGCAGCCCCACAGGGTACACTGAAGCTTTCTTT
CASSPTGYTEAFF
>TRBJ1-5|-|TRBD1|TRBV5-3
TGTGCCAGAAGACCCACCGGGACAGGAGACTATCAGCCCCAGCATTTT
CARRPTGTGDYQPQHF
>TRBJ2-7|-|-|TRBV6-1
TGTGCCAGCGCATCCTACGAGCAGTACTTC
CASASYEQYF
>TRBJ2-1|-|TRBD1|TRBV28
TGTGCCAGCAGTGCGGACAGGGAAAGGTACAATGAGCAGTTCTTC
CASSADRERYNEQFF